Listed here are 29 T cell receptor beta chains from one sample, sequenced in a study of T cells after yellow fever vaccination. TCRdb re-analysed the 5' RACE reads in MiXCR, keeping a single row per CDR3 protein. This table has 100,000 to 150,000 distinct CDR3 sequences, nearly 15% appearing once. The sequences come from CD8+ T cells sorted from PBMCs, collected 5 days after the yellow fever booster vaccination. These receptors came from a young man who received the YFV17D yellow fever vaccine.

The chain couples TRBV6-5 to TRBJ1-4, with unresolved D. The CDR3 runs 15 residues. CDR1 MNHEY and CDR2 SVGAGI come from the germline V gene. Trimming removed 6 bases at V and 0 bases at J, with 11 bases between. CDR3 loop: CASRRSGATNEKLFF. The CDR3 DNA follows: TGTGCCAGCAGGCGAAGTGGGGCAACTAATGAAAAACTGTTTTTT.

The J gene is TRBJ2-5, the V gene TRBV7-9, with 10 bases matching TRBD2. The CDR3 consists of 14 residues. Per germline, CDR1 SEHNR and CDR2 FQNEAQ (reference sequence). The ends lost 3 bases at V and 5 bases at J; junction bases unmatched: 3. The CDR3 protein is CASSFSGGAETQYF. CDR3 sequence (DNA): TGTGCCAGCAGCTTCAGCGGGGGGGCGGAGACCCAGTACTTC.

This clonotype was detected only a few times. This chain connects TRBV6-5 to TRBJ1-2; 9 bases map to TRBD1. The CDR3 loop spans 16 amino acids. J was trimmed by 2 bases and V by 2 bases; bases with no gene match: 6. CDR1 and CDR2 from the germline V gene are MNHEY and SVGAGI. The chain's CDR3 is CASSYTTGGLNYGYTF. CDR3 DNA: TGTGCCAGCAGTTACACTACAGGGGGCCTCAACTATGGCTACACCTTC.

This clonotype occurred a few times. The chain carries TRBV9 and TRBJ2-5, with 14 bases that match TRBD2. CDR3 length: 16 residues. The junction had 2 bases not matched to a gene; V was cut back by 3 bases and J by 1 base. The germline gives CDR1 SGDLS, CDR2 YYNGEE. The CDR3 loop reads CASSAGTSGSQETQYF. CDR3 nucleotide sequence: TGTGCCAGCAGCGCTGGGACTAGCGGGAGCCAAGAGACCCAGTACTTC.

In its sample, this clonotype was seen a few times. The chain is built from TRBV7-2 and TRBJ2-1; D might be TRBD1 (6 bases). Between the trimmed V and J ends, which lost 5 bases and 0 bases, there was a span of 17 bases. The germline V gene has CDR1 SGHTA and CDR2 FQGNSA. This CDR3 spans 17 amino acids. The CDR3 loop reads CASSPPPGQSSYNEQFF. The CDR3 bases are TGTGCCAGCAGCCCCCCGCCCGGACAGAGCTCCTACAATGAGCAGTTCTTC.

This chain joins TRBV7-2 and TRBJ2-5, with 15 positions matching TRBD2. Germline CDR1 SGHTA, CDR2 FQGNSA. The CDR3 is 16 amino acids. V trimming: 4 bases; J trimming: 5 bases; junction bases outside the gene matches: 5. CDR3: CASSSGTSGGRETQYF. DNA of the CDR3: TGTGCCAGCAGCTCGGGGACTAGCGGGGGGAGGGAGACCCAGTACTTC.

This sequence joins TRBV6-5 and TRBJ2-2, with D unresolved. V was clipped by 0 bases and J by 1 base, with 6 bases between them. Germline CDR1 and CDR2: MNHEY and SVGAGI. CDR3 size: 15 residues. The CDR3 here is CASSYSRGNTGELFF. The CDR3 nucleotides read TGTGCCAGCAGTTACTCGAGAGGGAACACCGGGGAGCTGTTTTTT.

CDR3 in DNA: TGCGCCAGCAGCTTGGGCAGGGTCGGGTCCTACGAGCAGTACTTC. Amino acids: CASSLGRVGSYEQYF. The chain recombines TRBV5-1 with TRBJ2-7, with D possibly being TRBD1 (5 bases). CDR1 SGHRS and CDR2 YFSETQ come from the germline V gene. The CDR3 has 15 amino acids. The V gene lost 0 bases and the J gene lost 1 base, with 11 bases spanning the gap.

This clonotype was recorded a few times. The V gene is TRBV6-5, the J gene TRBJ2-5, with D perhaps matching TRBD2 (5 bases). The CDR3 runs to 13 residues. V was clipped by 6 bases and J by 2 bases, with 10 bases between them. The germline gives CDR1 MNHEY, CDR2 SVGAGI. The DNA for the CDR3 is TGTGCCAGCAGCTCGCCGGGGCAAGAGACCCAGTACTTC. It specifies CASSSPGQETQYF.

The rearrangement links TRBV9 to TRBJ2-1; weak D call: TRBD2 (6 bases). In germline, CDR1 is SGDLS, CDR2 YYNGEE. The CDR3 contains 17 residues. Trimming stripped 4 bases from V and 4 bases from J, with 21 bases between. This CDR3 reads CASSLRGTAGKYNEQFF. CDR3 coding DNA: TGTGCCAGCAGCTTACGAGGGACTGCTGGCAAGTACAATGAGCAGTTCTTC.

This chain connects TRBV4-3 to TRBJ1-5; possibly TRBD1 for D (6 bases). The germline CDR1 and CDR2 sequences are LGHNA and YSLEER. V shed 5 bases and J shed 7 bases, with 12 bases lying between them. CDR3 length equals 13 residues. The CDR3: CASSYMRGQPQHF. The CDR3 DNA reads as TGCGCCAGCAGCTATATGAGGGGGCAGCCCCAGCATTTT.

In its sample, this clonotype was seen once. The chain links TRBV20-1 to TRBJ1-2, with D possibly TRBD1 on 5 matching bases. Between the trimmed V and J ends, which lost 3 bases and 1 base, there was a span of 15 bases. CDR1 is DFQATT and CDR2 is SNEGSKA in the germline V gene (reference sequence). This CDR3 spans 15 amino acids. CDR3 region: CSASLSQGGNYGYTF. The CDR3, as DNA: TGCAGTGCTAGCCTCTCCCAGGGAGGTAACTATGGCTACACCTTC.

This clonotype appeared a few times. V is TRBV15 and J is TRBJ2-7; D is tentatively TRBD1 or TRBD2 (5 bases each). The CDR3 has 13 amino acids. In germline, CDR1 is LNHNV, CDR2 YYDKDF (reference sequence). Trimming pared 5 bases from V and 5 bases from J, leaving 13 bases between. The CDR3 DNA reads TGTGCCACCAGCCCCCAGAGGGACGACGAGCAGTACTTC. This gives the protein CATSPQRDDEQYF.

The chain uses TRBV12-3 or TRBV12-4 and TRBJ1-1; D call uncertain. The CDR3 is 15 amino acids. The ends were cut back, 6 bases at V and 1 base at J, with 15 bases in the middle. CDR3 sequence: CASSRVPDRNTEAFF. The CDR3 nucleotides read TGTGCCAGCAGCCGTGTCCCTGATCGGAACACTGAAGCTTTCTTT.

CDR3 protein: CASSSRQGWGELFF. As DNA, the CDR3 is TGTGCCAGCAGTTCGAGACAGGGATGGGGGGAGCTGTTTTTT. This chain uses TRBV5-6 with TRBJ2-2; 7 bases align to TRBD1. V gave up 5 bases and J gave up 8 bases; unmatched junction bases: 9. The CDR3 totals 14 residues. Looked up from germline, CDR1 is SGHDT and CDR2 is YYEEEE.

This CDR3 reads CSVGFGGPNEQFF. In DNA, the CDR3 is TGCAGCGTTGGGTTCGGGGGGCCCAATGAGCAGTTCTTC. V is TRBV29-1 and J is TRBJ2-1, with TRBD2 as a possible D gene (7 bases). This CDR3 has 13 amino acids. Trimming cost V 4 bases and J 6 bases, with 13 bases left between them. The germline V gene encodes CDR1 SQVTM and CDR2 ANQGSEA.

This clonotype was counted between two and nine times. This chain connects TRBV5-1 to TRBJ2-1; 9 nucleotides agree with TRBD1. From germline, CDR1 is SGHRS and CDR2 YFSETQ. J was trimmed by 0 bases and V by 4 bases; bases with no gene match: 11. The CDR3 totals 18 residues. The CDR3 DNA reads TGCGCCAGCAGCCCCTTAGGACAGGGGACGAGCTCCTACAATGAGCAGTTCTTC. Its translation is CASSPLGQGTSSYNEQFF.

This clonotype was counted at least ten times. In nucleotides, the CDR3 is TGTGCCAGCACCGCCGGGCCCGCGGGGCACACAGATACGCAGTATTTT. Protein product: CASTAGPAGHTDTQYF. The rearrangement joins TRBV6-2 or TRBV6-3 to TRBJ2-3; D possibly corresponds to TRBD2 (6 bases). CDR1 and CDR2 from the germline V gene are MNHEY and SVGEGT. The CDR3 totals 16 residues. V lost 7 bases and J lost 2, with 19 bases in between.

The chain couples TRBV6-5 to TRBJ2-5; a weak D match, TRBD1 (5 bases). CDR1 and CDR2 (germline): MNHEY, SVGAGI. V lost 2 bases to trimming and J lost 5 bases, with 9 bases between them. This CDR3 comprises 13 residues. The CDR3 nucleotides are TGTGCCAGCAGTTACAGGGGCTCGGAGACCCAGTACTTC. Amino acids: CASSYRGSETQYF.

The CDR3 sequence is CATSDPLDTYTDTQYF. In nucleotides, the CDR3 is TGTGCCACCAGTGATCCCTTGGACACCTACACAGATACGCAGTATTTT. The chain is built from TRBV24-1 and TRBJ2-3; D perhaps matches TRBD1 (5 bases). Germline assignment: CDR1 KGHDR and CDR2 SFDVKD. Trimming removed 3 bases at V and 2 bases at J, with 14 bases between. The length of the CDR3 is 16 residues.

The chain is built from TRBV20-1 and TRBJ1-1; D may be TRBD1 (6 bases). V was clipped by 7 bases and J by 6 bases, with 12 bases between them. Germline lookup yields CDR1 DFQATT and CDR2 SNEGSKA (reference sequence). CDR3 length equals 11 residues. CDR3 sequence: CSVQGVPEAFF. CDR3 coding DNA: TGCAGTGTACAGGGCGTCCCTGAAGCTTTCTTT.

This clonotype occurred a few times. CDR3 coding DNA: TGTGCCAGCAGTCTAGGGGGCCTCTTCACAGATACGCAGTATTTT. Translated: CASSLGGLFTDTQYF. J is TRBJ2-3 and V is TRBV28; 7 bases map to TRBD1. Unmatched junction bases numbered 7, after V lost 5 bases and J lost 2 bases. The germline gives CDR1 MDHEN, CDR2 SYDVKM. There are 15 residues in the CDR3.

This clonotype showed up just a few times. This chain joins TRBV7-3 and TRBJ1-1, with D hard to call. Trimming stripped 5 bases from V and 4 bases from J, with 11 bases between. The CDR3 is 13 amino acids. CDR1 SGHTA and CDR2 FQGTGA come from the germline V gene. The CDR3 protein is CASSPSPGTEAFF. The CDR3 DNA sequence: TGTGCCAGCAGCCCCTCCCCGGGCACTGAAGCTTTCTTT.

This clonotype has more than one count but fewer than ten. The chain combines TRBV7-2 with TRBJ1-4; unclear D gene. The CDR3 covers 16 residues. Per the germline V gene, CDR1 is SGHTA and CDR2 is FQGNSA. Trimming shortened V by 5 bases and J by 8 bases, and 21 bases separated the two germline ends. CDR3 bases: TGTGCCAGCAGCGCAGGATGGCAGCCGGGGAGGGAAAAACTGTTTTTT. It translates to CASSAGWQPGREKLFF.

The chain carries TRBV12-3 or TRBV12-4 and TRBJ1-1; no firm D call. This CDR3 contains 14 residues. V was clipped by 6 bases and J by 0 bases, with 11 bases between them. CDR3 amino acids: CASRSGLLNTEAFF. CDR3 nucleotide sequence: TGTGCCAGCAGATCCGGACTGCTGAACACTGAAGCTTTCTTT.

This clonotype was counted a few times. This rearrangement joins TRBV4-1 to TRBJ2-1; a weak D match, TRBD1 (5 bases). V was clipped by 1 base and J by 1 base, with 8 bases between them. CDR1 and CDR2 from the germline V gene are MGHRA and YSYEKL. This CDR3 is built from 15 residues. Here the CDR3 DNA reads TGCGCCAGCAGCCAAGGGGGCCATTCCTACAATGAGCAGTTCTTC. It is translated as CASSQGGHSYNEQFF.

J is TRBJ2-1 and V is TRBV20-1, with 11 bases that match TRBD2. Germline CDR1 and CDR2: DFQATT and SNEGSKA (reference sequence). The J segment lost 6 bases and the V segment lost 4 bases, leaving 8 bases of the junction unmatched. The CDR3 consists of 15 residues. The CDR3 loop is CSANSGGAEGNEQFF. CDR3 DNA sequence: TGCAGTGCTAATAGCGGGGGGGCCGAGGGCAATGAGCAGTTCTTC.

This clonotype has a single count. The chain uses TRBV12-3 or TRBV12-4 and TRBJ2-3, with D perhaps TRBD1 (5 bases). This CDR3 has 12 amino acids. Trimming took 8 bases from V and 6 from J, leaving 12 bases between them. The CDR3, as DNA: TGTGCCAGCGGCCCCCCAGGGGATACGCAGTATTTT. The encoded protein is CASGPPGDTQYF.

Only a few counts were recorded for this clonotype. The chain couples TRBV6-2 or TRBV6-3 to TRBJ2-3; possible D gene TRBD2, 6 bases. From germline, CDR1 is MNHEY and CDR2 SVGEGT. The CDR3 sequence is 15 residues long. V was trimmed by 3 bases and J by 3 bases, leaving 13 bases between them. CDR3 loop: CASSYLGGETDTQYF. In DNA, the CDR3 is TGTGCCAGCAGTTATCTTGGCGGGGAAACAGATACGCAGTATTTT.